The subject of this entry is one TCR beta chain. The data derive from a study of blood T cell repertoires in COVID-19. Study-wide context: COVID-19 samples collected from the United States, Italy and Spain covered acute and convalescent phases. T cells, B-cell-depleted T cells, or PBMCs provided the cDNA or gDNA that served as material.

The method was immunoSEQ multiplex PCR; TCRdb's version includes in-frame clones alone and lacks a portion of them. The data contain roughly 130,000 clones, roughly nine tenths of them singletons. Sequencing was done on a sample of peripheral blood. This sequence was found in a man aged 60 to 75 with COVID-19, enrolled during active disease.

In DNA, the CDR3 is TGTGCCAGTACCAAGGAGGGGGGGACGGCCAAAAACATTCAGTACTTC. It specifies CASTKEGGTAKNIQYF. The chain has TRBV19 and TRBJ2-4, with D possibly TRBD2 on 7 matching bases. The V gene's germline CDR1 is LNHDA and CDR2 SQIVND (reference sequence). Trimming pared 7 bases from V and 1 base from J, leaving 17 bases between. The CDR3 length is 16 residues.